This T cell receptor (beta chain) is drawn from a study of blood T cell repertoires in COVID-19. Study-level information: PBMCs, B-cell-depleted T cells, or T cells provided the cDNA or gDNA that made up the material.

Authors' methods: It was from reference gene primer amplification that nucleated cell counts were estimated. Some clones are missing from TCRdb's copy, which holds only in-frame ones; the method was immunoSEQ multiplex PCR. Clone size and V and J calls were adopted from that table, with D and trimming inferred from the DNA. Here the sample spans more than 150,000 clones, approximately 86% being singletons. Germline-derived CDR1 and CDR2 are MNHEY and SVGAGI. Trimming stripped 7 bases from V and 5 bases from J, with 20 bases between. The CDR3 length is 15 residues. The receptor was isolated from a man aged 50 to 60 with active or convalescent COVID-19. This chain connects TRBV6-5 to TRBJ1-1; D not resolved. The material sequenced was peripheral blood. The CDR3 region is CASILSRGLSTEAFF. The DNA for the CDR3 is TGTGCCAGCATCCTCAGTCGGGGTCTCTCGACTGAAGCTTTCTTT.